The next 29 T cell receptor beta chains were all read from a single sample in a study of cytomegalovirus exposure and HLA in healthy donors. In the PCR, 60 Vbeta and 13 Jbeta primers were used. Produced via immunoSEQ multiplex PCR; TCRdb's table is partial and in-frame only. The sample gives fewer than 200,000 clones, approximately 80% of which show up once; roughly 0.75% is in the top ten. Sequencing was done on a sample of PBMCs. These receptors were obtained from a woman younger than 35 in good health and CMV-seronegative.

This clone was found once. The V gene is TRBV28, the J gene TRBJ2-6; 7 bases are shared with TRBD1. The CDR3 loop spans 15 amino acids. Germline values: CDR1 MDHEN, CDR2 SYDVKM. V shed 4 bases and J 4 bases; nucleotides not matched to a gene: 4. The CDR3 DNA sequence: TGTGCCAGCAGTTACAGGGGAACCGGGGCCAACGTCCTGACTTTC. As protein: CASSYRGTGANVLTF.

This clone was recorded once. A junction end diverges from the germline sequence, so it may reflect a read error. The chain is built from TRBV9 and TRBJ2-7; weak D call: TRBD2 (7 bases). CDR1 is SGDLS, CDR2 YYNGEE, per germline. This CDR3 contains 14 residues. The DNA of the CDR3 is TGTGCCAGCAGCCTAGGCGGGGGCTCCTACGAGCAGTGCTTC. This sequence encodes CASSLGGGSYEQCF. The entire variable domain, with the rest obtained from reference TRBV9 and TRBJ2-7, is as follows: DSGVTQTPKHLITATGQRVTLRCSPRSGDLSVYWYQQSLDQGLQFLIQYYNGEERAKGNILERFSAQQFPDLHSELNLSSLELGDSALYFCASSLGGGSYEQCFGPGTRLTVT.

The genes are TRBV6-6 and TRBJ2-1; the D is unclear. This CDR3 has 15 amino acids. Trimming pared 6 bases from V and 3 bases from J, leaving 15 bases between. The V gene's germline CDR1 is MNHNY and CDR2 SVGAGI (reference sequence). The chain's CDR3 is CASRRRGEFYNEQFF. The CDR3 DNA sequence: TGTGCCAGCAGGCGACGAGGAGAGTTCTACAATGAGCAGTTCTTC.

This clone has a single count. Additional DNA sequences in this sample encode the identical CDR3. J is TRBJ1-2 and V is TRBV6-6; 7 bases agree with TRBD1. Unmatched junction bases numbered 11, after V lost 3 bases and J lost 7 bases. Germline CDR1 is MNHNY and CDR2 is SVGAGI (reference sequence). CDR3 length: 15 residues. The CDR3 DNA sequence: TGTGCCAGCAGTTATAGGGGTCACAGGGGAGGTGGCTACACCTTC. It encodes CASSYRGHRGGGYTF.

The sample holds a few counts of this clone. The chain carries TRBV21-1 and TRBJ1-2; no check of the table's D call, TRBD1, against the DNA was made. TRBV21-1 is given as a pseudogene. The CDR3 has 18 residues. The CDR3 protein is CASSKTDRQVLRGYGYTF. The CDR3 region has the DNA TGTGCCAGCAGCAAAACGGACAGACAGGTCCTACGAGGCTATGGCTACACCTTC.

The chain links TRBV7-2 to TRBJ2-3; TRBD2 agrees at 10 bases. The CDR3 totals 14 residues. Germline CDR1 is SGHTA and CDR2 is FQGNSA. V gave up 5 bases and J gave up 3 bases; unmatched junction bases: 2. CDR3 sequence (DNA): TGTGCCAGCAGCGCGGGACTAGCGACAGATACGCAGTATTTT. It is translated as CASSAGLATDTQYF.

In this sample, this clone turned up a few times. The V gene is TRBV5-1, the J gene TRBJ2-7; the match to TRBD1 covers 9 bases. V lost 5 bases, J lost 5 bases, and 8 bases stayed unmatched. Germline V lookup: CDR1 SGHRS, CDR2 YFSETQ. CDR3 length equals 14 residues. CDR3 sequence: CASRPRDREDEQYF. Here the CDR3 DNA reads TGCGCCAGCAGACCGAGGGACAGGGAAGACGAGCAGTACTTC.

The V gene is TRBV5-1, the J gene TRBJ1-1; TRBD1 agrees at 8 bases. Trimming cost V 3 bases and J 4 bases; bases outside gene matches: 5. The germline CDR1 and CDR2 sequences are SGHRS and YFSETQ. This CDR3 comprises 14 residues. CDR3 bases: TGCGCCAGCAGCTGGAGAGACAGGGGCACTGAAGCTTTCTTT. It yields the protein CASSWRDRGTEAFF.

This chain joins TRBV27 and TRBJ2-3; D is perhaps TRBD2 (5 bases). The CDR3 spans 18 residues. V lost 8 bases to trimming and J lost 5 bases, with 29 bases between them. Germline V gives CDR1 MNHEY, CDR2 SMNVEV (reference sequence). The CDR3 nucleotides read TGTGCCAGCCTACCTAGCCCCATTGGAACGAGGTATATAGATACGCAGTATTTT. It yields the protein CASLPSPIGTRYIDTQYF.

The chain carries TRBV6-5 and TRBJ2-7; possibly TRBD2 for D (6 bases). V gave up 0 bases and J gave up 5 bases, with 17 bases separating them. This CDR3 region has 16 residues. Germline CDR1 reads MNHEY; CDR2 reads SVGAGI. This chain's CDR3 is CASSYSEVAGSHEQYF. In nucleotides, the CDR3 is TGTGCCAGCAGTTACTCGGAAGTTGCGGGGAGCCACGAGCAGTACTTC.

The V call is TRBV5-5, the J call TRBJ1-2; TRBD1 agrees at 7 bases. The CDR3 spans 16 residues. J lost 2 bases, V lost 5 bases, and 12 bases had no gene match. In germline, CDR1 is SGHKS, CDR2 YYEKEE (reference sequence). The CDR3 DNA sequence: TGTGCCAGCAGGCTGGAGGGGGCCAGTAGAAACTATGGCTACACCTTC. It codes for CASRLEGASRNYGYTF.

The genes are TRBV5-4 and TRBJ2-1, with 7 bases that match TRBD1. The germline V gene encodes CDR1 SGHNT and CDR2 YYREEE (reference sequence). The trim removed 4 bases at V and 9 bases at J, leaving 10 bases unmatched. CDR3 length: 14 amino acids. The CDR3 sequence: CASSRPGQYTEQFF. As DNA, the CDR3 is TGTGCCAGCAGCAGACCGGGACAGTATACTGAGCAGTTCTTC.

The chain is built from TRBV11-3 and TRBJ2-2; possible D gene TRBD1, 7 bases. The CDR3 contains 17 residues. Germline V gene lookup returns CDR1 SGHNT and CDR2 YENEEA. Trimming stripped 0 bases from V and 3 bases from J, with 14 bases between. Here the CDR3 reads CASSLEGAGGHTGELFF. CDR3 coding DNA: TGTGCCAGCAGCTTAGAGGGCGCAGGGGGGCACACCGGGGAGCTGTTTTTT. The full variable domain, rest sourced from reference TRBV11-3 and TRBJ2-2, is EAGVVQSPRYKIIEKKQPVAFWCNPISGHNTLYWYLQNLGQGPELLIRYENEEAVDDSQLPKDRFSAERLKGVDSTLKIQPAELGDSAVYLCASSLEGAGGHTGELFFGEGSRLTVL.

CDR3 in amino acids: CASSLTGTGYYEQYF. CDR3 DNA sequence: TGTGCCAGCAGCCTGACCGGGACAGGGTACTACGAGCAGTACTTC. The chain has TRBV11-2 and TRBJ2-7; TRBD1 matches 9 bases. Germline lookup yields CDR1 SGHAT and CDR2 FQNNGV. CDR3 length equals 15 residues. The ends lost 5 bases at V and 3 bases at J; junction bases unmatched: 8.

The chain is built from TRBV19 and TRBJ2-2; D possibly corresponds to TRBD1 (5 bases). V was shortened by 5 bases and J by 5 bases, with 18 bases between the two germline ends. CDR1 is LNHDA and CDR2 is SQIVND in the germline V gene (reference sequence). The CDR3 is made up of 16 amino acids. The CDR3 DNA sequence: TGTGCCAGTAGTGGATGGACGCAGGGAAGAACCGGGGAGCTGTTTTTT. Its protein is CASSGWTQGRTGELFF.

V and J are TRBV5-1 and TRBJ2-7, with 9 bases that match TRBD1. V was clipped by 3 bases and J by 7 bases; unmatched bases: 8. The germline CDR1 and CDR2 sequences are SGHRS and YFSETQ. The CDR3 has 14 residues. The CDR3 spells CASSWDRAMQEQYF. CDR3 nucleotide sequence: TGCGCCAGCAGCTGGGACAGGGCCATGCAGGAGCAGTACTTC.

This clone was counted once. The CDR3: CASSPYDAGPHEQFF. Here the CDR3 DNA reads TGTGCCAGCAGCCCATATGATGCAGGGCCACATGAGCAGTTCTTC. The chain employs TRBV5-6 and TRBJ2-1; TRBD1 is a possible D gene (5 bases). This CDR3 region has 15 residues. V shed 4 bases and J shed 8 bases, with 19 bases lying between them. The V gene's germline CDR1 is SGHDT and CDR2 YYEEEE. The whole variable domain, filled in from reference TRBV5-6 and TRBJ2-1, reads DAGVTQSPTHLIKTRGQQVTLRCSPKSGHDTVSWYQQALGQGPQFIFQYYEEEERQRGNFPDRFSGHQFPNYSSELNVNALLLGDSALYLCASSPYDAGPHEQFFGPGTRLTVL.

This chain joins TRBV19 and TRBJ2-1; possibly TRBD1 for D (5 bases). The V end was cut by 5 bases, the J end by 4 bases, with 9 bases between. Per germline, CDR1 LNHDA and CDR2 SQIVND (reference sequence). This CDR3 comprises 13 residues. CDR3 DNA: TGTGCCAGTAGTTCCGACAGATACAATGAGCAGTTCTTC. Translating gives CASSSDRYNEQFF.

This clone was counted between two and nine times. The CDR3 is CASSSHRENYTF. DNA of the CDR3: TGTGCCAGCAGTTCCCACAGGGAGAACTACACCTTC. The chain is built from TRBV28 and TRBJ1-2, with a weak D call TRBD1 (6 bases). Germline values: CDR1 MDHEN, CDR2 SYDVKM. Between the trimmed V and J ends, which lost 4 bases and 10 bases, there was a span of 13 bases. The CDR3 runs to 12 residues.

The V gene is TRBV7-9, the J gene TRBJ2-1; D is ambiguous. Germline lookup yields CDR1 SEHNR and CDR2 FQNEAQ (reference sequence). Trimming left V 3 bases short and J 8 bases short, with 11 bases between. CDR3 size: 13 residues. CDR3 coding DNA: TGTGCCAGCAGCTTTTTGGCTTTGGATGAGCAGTTCTTC. Its protein is CASSFLALDEQFF.

V gene TRBV5-1 combines with J gene TRBJ2-1; D not resolved. Trimming took off 0 bases at V and 0 bases at J, with 7 bases between the two ends. CDR1 SGHRS and CDR2 YFSETQ come from the germline V gene. This CDR3 has 15 amino acids. The CDR3 DNA sequence: TGCGCCAGCAGCTTGGGGAGTAACTCCTACAATGAGCAGTTCTTC. It yields the protein CASSLGSNSYNEQFF.

The rearrangement links TRBV5-6 to TRBJ2-5, with 7 bases matching TRBD1. The DNA end favors TRBJ2-7, so the J call may be wrong. The CDR3 contains 13 residues. Germline values: CDR1 SGHDT, CDR2 YYEEEE. The CDR3 nucleotides read TGTGCCAGCAGCCTTGACAGGGACATCGAGCAGTACTTC. Encoded protein: CASSLDRDIEQYF.

This clone was observed a handful of times. This chain joins TRBV30 and TRBJ1-2; D not resolved. Germline V CDR1 and CDR2: GTSNPN, SVGIG (reference sequence). This CDR3 contains 16 residues. With 0 bases removed from V and 5 bases from J, the gap between germline ends came to 19 bases. The CDR3 sequence is CAWSVSWQRRVYGYTF. The CDR3 nucleotides are TGTGCCTGGAGTGTATCATGGCAGAGGCGGGTATATGGCTACACCTTC.

The chain joins TRBV11-3 to TRBJ2-5; no clear D gene. This CDR3 is 14 amino acids long. Trimming removed 5 bases at V and 4 bases at J, with 14 bases between. Per the germline V gene, CDR1 is SGHNT and CDR2 is YENEEA. The CDR3 loop reads CASSLAGVGETQYF. In DNA form, the CDR3 reads TGTGCCAGCAGCCTTGCTGGAGTTGGAGAGACCCAGTACTTC.

This chain uses TRBV4-3 with TRBJ2-4; 7 nucleotides line up with TRBD2. This CDR3 spans 18 amino acids. From germline, CDR1 is LGHNA and CDR2 YSLEER. Trimming at V came to 1 base and at J to 1 base, leaving 10 bases not matched to a gene. The CDR3 spells CASSQALGGVGAKNIQYF. The CDR3 coding sequence is TGCGCCAGCAGCCAAGCCCTGGGGGGGGTAGGGGCCAAAAACATTCAGTACTTC.

The chain combines TRBV11-3 with TRBJ2-1; TRBD2 matches 9 bases. Trimming took 10 bases from V and 7 from J; bases not matched to a gene: 14. This CDR3 has 15 amino acids. CDR1 is SGHNT and CDR2 is YENEEA in the germline V gene. The CDR3 region is CATGTSTLGGNEQFF. The CDR3 DNA reads TGTGCCACGGGGACTAGCACCCTAGGGGGAAATGAGCAGTTCTTC.

This chain joins TRBV6-5 and TRBJ2-7; D is undetermined. The CDR3 is 14 amino acids. The germline gives CDR1 MNHEY, CDR2 SVGAGI. Trimming took 2 bases from V and 6 from J, leaving 14 bases between them. CDR3 nucleotides: TGTGCCAGCAGTTACCCTGGCAGGTCCCCCGAGCAGTACTTC. It specifies CASSYPGRSPEQYF.

The chain couples TRBV19 to TRBJ2-2; 8 positions match TRBD1. This CDR3 has 17 residues. V lost 4 bases to trimming and J lost 1 base; unmatched junction nucleotides: 8. Germline CDR1 is LNHDA and CDR2 is SQIVND (reference sequence). In DNA form, the CDR3 reads TGTGCCAGTAGTAGATCCTACGGACAGGGGAACACCGGGGAGCTGTTTTTT. Translated: CASSRSYGQGNTGELFF.

The chain joins TRBV6-1 to TRBJ2-7; 9 positions agree with TRBD1. V lost 5 bases to trimming and J lost 3 bases; unmatched junction nucleotides: 5. This CDR3 contains 14 residues. Per the germline V gene, CDR1 is MNHNS and CDR2 is SASEGT. The CDR3 protein is CASSLDRGLYEQYF. CDR3 coding DNA: TGTGCCAGCAGTCTGGACAGGGGACTCTACGAGCAGTACTTC.